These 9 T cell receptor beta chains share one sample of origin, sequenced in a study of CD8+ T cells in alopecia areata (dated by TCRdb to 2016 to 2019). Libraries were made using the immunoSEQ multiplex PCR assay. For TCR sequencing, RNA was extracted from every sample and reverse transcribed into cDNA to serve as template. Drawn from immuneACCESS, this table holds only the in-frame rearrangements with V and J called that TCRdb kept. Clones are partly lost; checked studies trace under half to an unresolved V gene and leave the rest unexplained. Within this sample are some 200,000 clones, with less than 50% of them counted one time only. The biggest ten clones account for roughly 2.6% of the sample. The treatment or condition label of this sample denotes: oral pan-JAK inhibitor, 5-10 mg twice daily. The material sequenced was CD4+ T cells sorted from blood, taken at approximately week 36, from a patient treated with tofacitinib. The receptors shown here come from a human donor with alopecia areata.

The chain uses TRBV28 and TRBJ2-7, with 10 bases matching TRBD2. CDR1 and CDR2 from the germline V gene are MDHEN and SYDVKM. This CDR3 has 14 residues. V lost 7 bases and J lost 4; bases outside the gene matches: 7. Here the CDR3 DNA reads TGTGCCAGCAATCCTAGCGGGAGTAGGTACGAGCAGTACTTC. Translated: CASNPSGSRYEQYF.

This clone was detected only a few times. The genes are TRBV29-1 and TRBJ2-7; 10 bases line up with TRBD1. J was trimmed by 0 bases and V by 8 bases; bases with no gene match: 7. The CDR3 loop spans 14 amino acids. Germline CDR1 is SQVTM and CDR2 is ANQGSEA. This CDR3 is CSTRDRGRSYEQYF. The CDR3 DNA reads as TGCAGCACCCGGGACAGGGGCCGCTCCTACGAGCAGTACTTC.

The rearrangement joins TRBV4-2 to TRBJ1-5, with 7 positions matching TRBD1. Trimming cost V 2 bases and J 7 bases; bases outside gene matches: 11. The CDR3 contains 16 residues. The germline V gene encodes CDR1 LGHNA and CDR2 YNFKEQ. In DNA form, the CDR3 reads TGTGCCAGCAGCCAACGGACAGGCGGGTCTGGACAGCCCCAGCATTTT. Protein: CASSQRTGGSGQPQHF.

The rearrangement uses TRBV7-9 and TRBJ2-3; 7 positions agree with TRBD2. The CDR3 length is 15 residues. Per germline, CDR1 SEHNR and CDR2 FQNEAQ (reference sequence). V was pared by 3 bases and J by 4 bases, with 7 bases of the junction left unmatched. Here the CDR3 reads CASSLSGGLADTQYF. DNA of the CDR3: TGTGCCAGCAGCTTGTCGGGGGGTTTGGCAGATACGCAGTATTTT. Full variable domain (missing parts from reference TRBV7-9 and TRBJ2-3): DTGVSQNPRHKITKRGQNVTFRCDPISEHNRLYWYRQTLGQGPEFLTYFQNEAQLEKSRLLSDRFSAERPKGSFSTLEIQRTEQGDSAMYLCASSLSGGLADTQYFGPGTRLTVL.

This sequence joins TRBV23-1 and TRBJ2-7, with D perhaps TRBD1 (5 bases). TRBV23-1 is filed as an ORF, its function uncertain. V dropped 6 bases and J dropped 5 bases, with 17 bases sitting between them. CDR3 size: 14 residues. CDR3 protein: CASSPGASRDEQYF. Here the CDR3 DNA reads TGCGCCAGCAGCCCCGGTGCGTCCAGGGACGAGCAGTACTTC.

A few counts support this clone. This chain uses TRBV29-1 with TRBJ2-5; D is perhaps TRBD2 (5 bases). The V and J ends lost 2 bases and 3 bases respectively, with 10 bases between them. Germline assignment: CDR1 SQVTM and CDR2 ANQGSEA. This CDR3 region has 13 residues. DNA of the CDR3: TGCAGCGTTGAACGGGCCGGGGAAGAGACCCAGTACTTC. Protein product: CSVERAGEETQYF.

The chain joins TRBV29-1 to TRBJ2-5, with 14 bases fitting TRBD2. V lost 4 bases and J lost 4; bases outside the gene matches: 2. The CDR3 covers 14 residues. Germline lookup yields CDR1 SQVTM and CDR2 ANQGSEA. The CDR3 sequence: CSVGGTSGRETQYF. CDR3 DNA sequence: TGCAGCGTTGGTGGGACTAGCGGGAGAGAGACCCAGTACTTC.

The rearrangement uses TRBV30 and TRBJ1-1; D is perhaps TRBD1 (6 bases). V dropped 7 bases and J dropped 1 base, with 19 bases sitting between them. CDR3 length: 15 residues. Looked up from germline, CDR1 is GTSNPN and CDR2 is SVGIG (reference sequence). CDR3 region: CASRVGGSSNTEAFF. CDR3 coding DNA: TGTGCCTCCAGGGTAGGGGGTTCCTCGAACACTGAAGCTTTCTTT.

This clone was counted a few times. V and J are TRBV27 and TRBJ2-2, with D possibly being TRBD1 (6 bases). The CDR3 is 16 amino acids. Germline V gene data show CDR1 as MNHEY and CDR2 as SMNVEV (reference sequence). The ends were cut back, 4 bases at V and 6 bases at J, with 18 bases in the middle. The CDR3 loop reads CASSSTGYSSAGELFF. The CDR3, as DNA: TGTGCCAGCAGTTCCACAGGGTATTCATCGGCCGGGGAGCTGTTTTTT.